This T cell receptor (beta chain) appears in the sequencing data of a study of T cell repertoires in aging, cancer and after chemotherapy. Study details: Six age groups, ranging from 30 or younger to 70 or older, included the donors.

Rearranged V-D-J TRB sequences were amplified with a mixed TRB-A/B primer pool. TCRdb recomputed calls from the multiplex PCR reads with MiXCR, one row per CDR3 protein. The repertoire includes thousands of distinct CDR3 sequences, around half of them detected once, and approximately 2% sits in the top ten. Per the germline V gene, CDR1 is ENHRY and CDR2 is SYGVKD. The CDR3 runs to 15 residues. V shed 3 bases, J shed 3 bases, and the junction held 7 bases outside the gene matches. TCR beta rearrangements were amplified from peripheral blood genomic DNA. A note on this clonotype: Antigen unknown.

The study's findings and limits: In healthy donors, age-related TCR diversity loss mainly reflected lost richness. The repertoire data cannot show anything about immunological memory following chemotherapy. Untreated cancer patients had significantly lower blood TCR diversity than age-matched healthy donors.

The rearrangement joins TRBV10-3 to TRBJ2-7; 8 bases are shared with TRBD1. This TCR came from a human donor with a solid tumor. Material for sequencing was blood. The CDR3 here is CAISDPGQASYEQYF. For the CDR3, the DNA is TGTGCCATCAGTGATCCGGGACAGGCAAGCTACGAGCAGTACTTC.